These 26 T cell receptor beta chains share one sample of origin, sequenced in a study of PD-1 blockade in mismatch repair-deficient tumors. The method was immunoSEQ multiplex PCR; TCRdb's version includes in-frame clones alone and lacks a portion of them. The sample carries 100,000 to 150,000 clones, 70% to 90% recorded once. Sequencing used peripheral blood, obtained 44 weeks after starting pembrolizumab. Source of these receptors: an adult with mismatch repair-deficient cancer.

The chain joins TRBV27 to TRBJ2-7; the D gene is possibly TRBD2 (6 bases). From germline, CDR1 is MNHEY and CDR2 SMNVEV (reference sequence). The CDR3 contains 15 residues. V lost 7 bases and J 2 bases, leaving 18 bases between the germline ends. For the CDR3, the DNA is TGTGCCAGCAAAATTTGGATCTCGGGGGCCTACGAGCAGTACTTC. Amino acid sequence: CASKIWISGAYEQYF.

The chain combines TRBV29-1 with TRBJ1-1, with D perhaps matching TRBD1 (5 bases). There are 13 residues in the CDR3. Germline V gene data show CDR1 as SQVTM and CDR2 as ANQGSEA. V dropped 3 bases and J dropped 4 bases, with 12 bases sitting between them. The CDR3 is CSVDDNGGTEAFF. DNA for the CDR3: TGCAGCGTTGACGATAACGGGGGCACTGAAGCTTTCTTT.

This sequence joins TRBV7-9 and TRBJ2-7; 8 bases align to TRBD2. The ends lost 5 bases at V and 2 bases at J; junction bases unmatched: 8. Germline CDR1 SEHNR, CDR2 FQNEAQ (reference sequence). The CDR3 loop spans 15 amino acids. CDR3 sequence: CASSPTSGLAYEQYF. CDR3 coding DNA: TGTGCCAGCAGCCCGACCTCGGGACTAGCCTACGAGCAGTACTTC.

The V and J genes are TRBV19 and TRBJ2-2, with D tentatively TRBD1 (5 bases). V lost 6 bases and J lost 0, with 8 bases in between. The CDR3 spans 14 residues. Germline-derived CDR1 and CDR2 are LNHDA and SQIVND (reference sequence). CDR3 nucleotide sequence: TGTGCCAGTAGGTCAGGGTCGAACACCGGGGAGCTGTTTTTT. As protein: CASRSGSNTGELFF.

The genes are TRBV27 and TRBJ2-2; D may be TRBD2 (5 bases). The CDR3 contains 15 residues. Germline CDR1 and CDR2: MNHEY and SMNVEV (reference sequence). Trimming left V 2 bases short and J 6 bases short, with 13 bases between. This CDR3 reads CASSLISTRAGELFF. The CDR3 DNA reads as TGTGCCAGCAGTTTAATCAGCACGAGGGCCGGGGAGCTGTTTTTT.

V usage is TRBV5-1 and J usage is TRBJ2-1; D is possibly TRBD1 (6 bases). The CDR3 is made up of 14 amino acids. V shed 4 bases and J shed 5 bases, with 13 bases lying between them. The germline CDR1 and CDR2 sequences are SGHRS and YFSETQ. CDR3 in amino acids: CASSLGTQNNEQFF. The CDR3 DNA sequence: TGCGCCAGCAGCCTCGGGACACAGAACAATGAGCAGTTCTTC.

CDR3 region: CASSLGQNYGYTF. The CDR3 DNA reads TGTGCCAGCAGTTTGGGACAGAACTATGGCTACACCTTC. V is TRBV27 and J is TRBJ1-2, with 7 positions matching TRBD1. The CDR3 is 13 residues long. V dropped 3 bases and J dropped 2; count of bases not matched to a gene: 0. The V gene's germline CDR1 is MNHEY and CDR2 SMNVEV (reference sequence).

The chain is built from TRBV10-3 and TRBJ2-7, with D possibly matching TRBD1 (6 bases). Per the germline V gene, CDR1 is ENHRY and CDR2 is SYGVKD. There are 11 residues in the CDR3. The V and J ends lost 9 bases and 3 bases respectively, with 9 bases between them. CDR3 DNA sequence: TGTGCCATTCGGGACAACTACGAGCAGTACTTC. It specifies CAIRDNYEQYF.

CDR3 residues: CASSNTGVYGYTF. The CDR3 DNA reads as TGTGCCAGCAGCAATACAGGGGTCTATGGCTACACCTTC. This rearrangement joins TRBV7-9 to TRBJ1-2; 7 bases fit TRBD1. V shed 5 bases, J shed 4 bases, and the junction held 4 bases outside the gene matches. This CDR3 has 13 residues. Per germline, CDR1 SEHNR and CDR2 FQNEAQ (reference sequence).

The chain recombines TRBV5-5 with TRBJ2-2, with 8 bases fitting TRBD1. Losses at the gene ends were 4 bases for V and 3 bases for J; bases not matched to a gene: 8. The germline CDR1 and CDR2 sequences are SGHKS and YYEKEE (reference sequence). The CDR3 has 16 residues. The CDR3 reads CASSPRQGTDTGELFF. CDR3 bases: TGTGCCAGCAGCCCGCGACAGGGGACGGACACCGGGGAGCTGTTTTTT.

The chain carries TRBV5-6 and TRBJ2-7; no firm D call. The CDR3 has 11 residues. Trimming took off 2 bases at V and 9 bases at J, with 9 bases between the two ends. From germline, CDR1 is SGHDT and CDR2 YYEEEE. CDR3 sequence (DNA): TGTGCCAGCAGCTTAAAGTCAGTGCAGTACTTC. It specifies CASSLKSVQYF.

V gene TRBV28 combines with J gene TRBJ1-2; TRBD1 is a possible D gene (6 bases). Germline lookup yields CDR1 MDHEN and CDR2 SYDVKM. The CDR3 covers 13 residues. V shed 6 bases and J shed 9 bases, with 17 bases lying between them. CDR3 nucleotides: TGTGCCAGCAGCACAACAGGGTTTTTTAGCTACACCTTC. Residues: CASSTTGFFSYTF.

The CDR3 spells CASSGRAPDTQYF. The CDR3 region has the DNA TGTGCCAGCAGCGGGAGGGCCCCAGATACGCAGTATTTT. The chain has TRBV7-6 and TRBJ2-3; 7 positions match TRBD2. Germline lookup yields CDR1 SGHVS and CDR2 FNYEAQ. Unmatched junction bases numbered 3, after V lost 5 bases and J lost 4 bases. This CDR3 comprises 13 residues.

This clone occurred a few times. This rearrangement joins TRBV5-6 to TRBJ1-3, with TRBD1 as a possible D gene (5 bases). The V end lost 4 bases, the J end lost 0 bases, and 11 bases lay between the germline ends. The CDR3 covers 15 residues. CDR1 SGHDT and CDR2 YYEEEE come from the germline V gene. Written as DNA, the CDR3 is TGTGCCAGCAGCGGAAGGGGTCTCTCTGGAAACACCATATATTTT. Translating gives CASSGRGLSGNTIYF.

This CDR3 reads CASRRLEAEQFF. The CDR3 DNA reads as TGTGCCAGCAGACGCCTGGAGGCCGAGCAGTTCTTC. This chain uses TRBV7-9 with TRBJ2-1, with TRBD2 as a possible D gene (5 bases). Germline V gives CDR1 SEHNR, CDR2 FQNEAQ (reference sequence). The CDR3 covers 12 residues. V shed 6 bases and J shed 10 bases, with 13 bases lying between them. The entire variable domain, with the rest obtained from reference TRBV7-9 and TRBJ2-1, is as follows: DTGVSQNPRHKITKRGQNVTFRCDPISEHNRLYWYRQTLGQGPEFLTYFQNEAQLEKSRLLSDRFSAERPKGSFSTLEIQRTEQGDSAMYLCASRRLEAEQFFGPGTRLTVL.

CDR3 DNA: TGCGCCAGCAGCCAAAGCGGGAGTGGGTACAATGAGCAGTTCTTC. It yields the protein CASSQSGSGYNEQFF. The chain couples TRBV4-1 to TRBJ2-1, with TRBD2 identical over 8 bases. CDR3 length: 15 residues. J lost 4 bases, V lost 2 bases, and 4 bases had no gene match. CDR1 MGHRA and CDR2 YSYEKL come from the germline V gene.

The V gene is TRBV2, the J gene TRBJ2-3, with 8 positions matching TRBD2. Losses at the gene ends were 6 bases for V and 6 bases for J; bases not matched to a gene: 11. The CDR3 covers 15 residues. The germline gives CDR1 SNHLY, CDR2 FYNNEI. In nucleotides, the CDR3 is TGTGCCAGCAGACCTCAGCGGGAGAGTACCGATACGCAGTATTTT. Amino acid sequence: CASRPQRESTDTQYF.

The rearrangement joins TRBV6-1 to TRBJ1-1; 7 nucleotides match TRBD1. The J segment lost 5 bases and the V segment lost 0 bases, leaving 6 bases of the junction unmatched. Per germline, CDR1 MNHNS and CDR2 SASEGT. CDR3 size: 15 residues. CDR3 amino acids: CASSEAGGSWTEAFF. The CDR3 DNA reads TGTGCCAGCAGTGAAGCAGGGGGCTCGTGGACTGAAGCTTTCTTT.

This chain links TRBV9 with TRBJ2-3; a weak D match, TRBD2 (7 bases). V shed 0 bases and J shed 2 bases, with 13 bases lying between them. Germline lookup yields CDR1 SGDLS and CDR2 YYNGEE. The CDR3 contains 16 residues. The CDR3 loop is CASSVARGADTDTQYF. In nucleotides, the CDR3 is TGTGCCAGCAGCGTAGCTCGGGGGGCAGACACAGATACGCAGTATTTT.

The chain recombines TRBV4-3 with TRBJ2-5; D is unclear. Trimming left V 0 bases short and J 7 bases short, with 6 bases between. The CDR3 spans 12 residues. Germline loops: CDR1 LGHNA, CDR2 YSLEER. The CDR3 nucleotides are TGCGCCAGCAGCCAAGATCCCGGGACCCAGTACTTC. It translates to CASSQDPGTQYF.

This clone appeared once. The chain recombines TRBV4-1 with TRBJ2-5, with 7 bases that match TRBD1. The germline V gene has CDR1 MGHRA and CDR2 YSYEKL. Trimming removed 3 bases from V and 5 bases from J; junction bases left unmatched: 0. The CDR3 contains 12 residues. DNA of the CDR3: TGCGCCAGCAGCCAGGACAGGGAGACCCAGTACTTC. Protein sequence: CASSQDRETQYF.

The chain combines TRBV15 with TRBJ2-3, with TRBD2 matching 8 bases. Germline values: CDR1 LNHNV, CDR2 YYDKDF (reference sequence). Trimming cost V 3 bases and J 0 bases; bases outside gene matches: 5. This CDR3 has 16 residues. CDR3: CATSSGRALSTDTQYF. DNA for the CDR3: TGTGCCACCAGCAGCGGGAGGGCTCTAAGCACAGATACGCAGTATTTT.

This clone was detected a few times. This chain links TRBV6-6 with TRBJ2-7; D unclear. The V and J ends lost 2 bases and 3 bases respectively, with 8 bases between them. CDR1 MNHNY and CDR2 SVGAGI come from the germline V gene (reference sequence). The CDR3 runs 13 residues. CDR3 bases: TGTGCCAGCAGTTACGTCGGCGTCTACGAGCAGTACTTC. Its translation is CASSYVGVYEQYF.

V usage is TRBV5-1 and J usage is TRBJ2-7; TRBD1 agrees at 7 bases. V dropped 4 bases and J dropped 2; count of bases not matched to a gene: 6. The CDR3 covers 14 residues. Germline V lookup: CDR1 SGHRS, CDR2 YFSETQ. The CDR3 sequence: CASSTGVFPYEQYF. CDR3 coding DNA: TGCGCCAGCAGCACAGGGGTTTTCCCCTACGAGCAGTACTTC.

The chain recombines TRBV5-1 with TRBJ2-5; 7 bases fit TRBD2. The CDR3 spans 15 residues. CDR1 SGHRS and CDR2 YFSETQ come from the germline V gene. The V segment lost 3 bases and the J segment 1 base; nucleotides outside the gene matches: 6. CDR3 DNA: TGCGCCAGCAGCTCCCGGGGAGGGATCCAAGAGACCCAGTACTTC. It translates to CASSSRGGIQETQYF.

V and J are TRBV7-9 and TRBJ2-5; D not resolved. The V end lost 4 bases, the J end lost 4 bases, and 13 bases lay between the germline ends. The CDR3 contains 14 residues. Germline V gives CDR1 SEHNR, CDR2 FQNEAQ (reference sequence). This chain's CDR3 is CASSSPRRRETQYF. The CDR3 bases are TGTGCCAGCAGCTCTCCTCGTCGGCGAGAGACCCAGTACTTC.